This T cell receptor (beta chain) was sequenced in a study of cytomegalovirus exposure and HLA in healthy donors. Study-wide points: A missense DCLRE1C variant was associated with V- and J-gene trimming of TCR beta chains in a later analysis, and an independent cohort replicated the association.

Amplification used 60 Vbeta primers and 13 Jbeta primers. Using immunoSEQ multiplex PCR, the repertoire was profiled, and TCRdb retains in-frame clones only, with some absent. Among approximately 90,000 clones listed, 7.6% were seen once. This CDR3 is built from 14 residues. Germline V gene lookup returns CDR1 SGHRS and CDR2 YFSETQ. Comment on this clone: Its antigen is not identified. Mismatch with germline at one junction end may stem from a read error.

The clonotype originates from a middle-aged man in good health and CMV-seronegative. The specimen was PBMCs. The V gene is TRBV5-1, the J gene TRBJ2-5, with a tentative D call TRBD2 (6 bases). The CDR3 DNA reads TGCACCAGCAGCTGGGCGGGGCGGGGAGAGACCCAGTACTTC. This encodes CTSSWAGRGETQYF.